This paragraph covers one T cell receptor (beta chain) sequence. The antigen is unknown. Trimming removed 10 bases at V and 11 bases at J, with 24 bases between. The germline gives CDR1 LNHDA, CDR2 SQIVND (reference sequence). The CDR3 is 14 residues long. The source of the sample is a study of shared clonotypes between healthy human individuals. About the research overall: Those who served as donors were two women and a few men between the ages of 18 and 49.

Assay used: immunoSEQ multiplex PCR; TCRdb lists only in-frame clones, some missing. Of millions of clones listed, roughly 92% are singletons. Regarding the study as a whole: Clonotype sharing among donors likely depends on sequencing depth.

This rearrangement joins TRBV19 to TRBJ2-1; TRBD1 or TRBD2 may be the D gene (6 bases each). This receptor was taken from a man between 18 and 35 years old in good health. Sequencing was carried out using naive CD4+ T cells sorted from blood. As to subset: CD45RA+ positively selected. The CDR3 DNA follows: TGTGCCACCGAGGACAAGGGGGGTCTAACAAAGCAGTTCTTC. This translates into CATEDKGGLTKQFF. The full variable domain, with the rest looked up from reference TRBV19 and TRBJ2-1, is DGGITQSPKYLFRKEGQNVTLSCEQNLNHDAMYWYRQDPGQGLRLIYYSQIVNDFQKGDIAEGYSVSREKKESFPLTVTSAQKNPTAFYLCATEDKGGLTKQFFGPGTRLTVL.